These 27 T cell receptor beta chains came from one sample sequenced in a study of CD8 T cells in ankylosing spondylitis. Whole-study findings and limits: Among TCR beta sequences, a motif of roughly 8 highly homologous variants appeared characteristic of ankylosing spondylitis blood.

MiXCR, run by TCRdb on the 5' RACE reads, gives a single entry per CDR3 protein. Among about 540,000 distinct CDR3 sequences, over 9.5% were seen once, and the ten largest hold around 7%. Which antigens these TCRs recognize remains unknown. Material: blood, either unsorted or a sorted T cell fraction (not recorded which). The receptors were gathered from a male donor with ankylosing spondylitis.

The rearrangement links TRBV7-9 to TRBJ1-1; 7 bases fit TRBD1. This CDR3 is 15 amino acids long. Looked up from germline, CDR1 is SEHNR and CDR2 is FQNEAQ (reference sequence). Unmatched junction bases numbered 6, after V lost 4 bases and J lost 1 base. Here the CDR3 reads CASSSLQGTNTEAFF. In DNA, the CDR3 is TGTGCCAGCAGCTCTTTACAGGGGACGAACACTGAAGCTTTCTTT.

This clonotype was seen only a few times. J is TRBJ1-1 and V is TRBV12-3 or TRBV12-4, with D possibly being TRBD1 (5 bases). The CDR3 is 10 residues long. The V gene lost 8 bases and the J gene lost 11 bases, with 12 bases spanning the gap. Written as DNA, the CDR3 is TGTGCCAGCGGGACCCGGGTGGCTTTCTTT. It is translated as CASGTRVAFF.

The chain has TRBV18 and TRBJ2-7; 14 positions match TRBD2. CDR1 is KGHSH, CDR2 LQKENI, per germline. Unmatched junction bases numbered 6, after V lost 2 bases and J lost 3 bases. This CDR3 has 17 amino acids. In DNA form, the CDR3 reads TGTGCCAGCTCACCAAAAGGGACTAGCGGGAGATTCTACGAGCAGTACGTC. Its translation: CASSPKGTSGRFYEQYV.

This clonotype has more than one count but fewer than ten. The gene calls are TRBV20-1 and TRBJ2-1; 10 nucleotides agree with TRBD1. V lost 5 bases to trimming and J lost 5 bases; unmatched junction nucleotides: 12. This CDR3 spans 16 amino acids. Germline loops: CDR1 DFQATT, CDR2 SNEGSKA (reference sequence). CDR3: CSASGARDRGHNEQFF. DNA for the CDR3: TGCAGTGCTTCCGGGGCCCGGGACAGGGGACACAATGAGCAGTTCTTC.

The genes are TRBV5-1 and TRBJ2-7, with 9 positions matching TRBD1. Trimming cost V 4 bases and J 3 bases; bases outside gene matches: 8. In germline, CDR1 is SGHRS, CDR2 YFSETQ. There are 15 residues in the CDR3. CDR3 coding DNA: TGCGCCAGCAGCGATGGGACAGGGCCTCTCTACGAGCAGTACGTC. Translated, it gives CASSDGTGPLYEQYV.

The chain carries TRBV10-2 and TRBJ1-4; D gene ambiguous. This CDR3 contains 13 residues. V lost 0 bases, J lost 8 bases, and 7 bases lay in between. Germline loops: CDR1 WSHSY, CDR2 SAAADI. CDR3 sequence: CASSESINEKLFF. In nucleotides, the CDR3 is TGCGCCAGCAGTGAGTCGATAAACGAAAAACTGTTTTTT.

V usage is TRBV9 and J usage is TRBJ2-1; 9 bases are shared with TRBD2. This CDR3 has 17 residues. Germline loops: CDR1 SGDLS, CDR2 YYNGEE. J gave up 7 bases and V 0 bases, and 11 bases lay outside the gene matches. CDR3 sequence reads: CASSVVGAGGGRNEQFF. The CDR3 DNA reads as TGTGCCAGCAGCGTAGTTGGAGCGGGGGGCGGGAGGAATGAGCAGTTCTTC.

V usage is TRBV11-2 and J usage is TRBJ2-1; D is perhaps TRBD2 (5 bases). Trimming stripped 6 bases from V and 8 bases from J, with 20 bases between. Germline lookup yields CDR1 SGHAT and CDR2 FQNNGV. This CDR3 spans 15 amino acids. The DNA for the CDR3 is TGTGCCAGCAGACCCTCCGGAGGATTACCCGATGAGCAGTTCTTC. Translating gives CASRPSGGLPDEQFF. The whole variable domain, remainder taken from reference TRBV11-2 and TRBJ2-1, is EAGVAQSPRYKIIEKRQSVAFWCNPISGHATLYWYQQILGQGPKLLIQFQNNGVVDDSQLPKDRFSAERLKGVDSTLKIQPAKLEDSAVYLCASRPSGGLPDEQFFGPGTRLTVL.

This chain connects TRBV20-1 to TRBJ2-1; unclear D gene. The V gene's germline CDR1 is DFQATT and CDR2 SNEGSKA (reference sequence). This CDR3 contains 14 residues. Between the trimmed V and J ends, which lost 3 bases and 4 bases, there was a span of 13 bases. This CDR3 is CSASGQSIYNEQFF. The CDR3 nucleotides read TGCAGTGCTAGTGGGCAGAGTATTTACAATGAGCAGTTCTTC.

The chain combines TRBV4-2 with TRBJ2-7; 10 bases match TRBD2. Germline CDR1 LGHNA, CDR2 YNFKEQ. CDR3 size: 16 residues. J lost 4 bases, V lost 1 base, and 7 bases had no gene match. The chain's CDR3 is CASSQGASGSLYEQYF. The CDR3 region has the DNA TGTGCCAGCAGCCAAGGGGCTAGCGGGAGTCTTTACGAGCAGTACTTC.

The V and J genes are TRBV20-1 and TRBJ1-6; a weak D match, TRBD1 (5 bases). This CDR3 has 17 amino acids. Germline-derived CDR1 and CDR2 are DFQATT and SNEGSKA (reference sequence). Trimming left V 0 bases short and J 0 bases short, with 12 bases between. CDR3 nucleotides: TGCAGTGCTAGAGATGAGGCAGGGACCTCCTATAATTCACCCCTCCACTTT. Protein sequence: CSARDEAGTSYNSPLHF.

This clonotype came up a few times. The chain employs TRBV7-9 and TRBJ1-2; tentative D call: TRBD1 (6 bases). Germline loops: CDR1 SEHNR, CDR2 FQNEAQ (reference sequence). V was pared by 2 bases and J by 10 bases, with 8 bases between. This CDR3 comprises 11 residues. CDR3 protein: CASSLTGNYTF. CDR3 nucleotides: TGTGCCAGCAGCTTAACAGGGAACTACACCTTC.

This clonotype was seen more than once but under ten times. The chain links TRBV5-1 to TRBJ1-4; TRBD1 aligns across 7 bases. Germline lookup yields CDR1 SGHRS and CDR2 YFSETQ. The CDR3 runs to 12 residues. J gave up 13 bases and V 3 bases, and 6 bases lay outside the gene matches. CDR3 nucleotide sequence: TGCGCCAGCAGCTCTGAGGGGACAGCACTGTTTTTT. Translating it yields CASSSEGTALFF.

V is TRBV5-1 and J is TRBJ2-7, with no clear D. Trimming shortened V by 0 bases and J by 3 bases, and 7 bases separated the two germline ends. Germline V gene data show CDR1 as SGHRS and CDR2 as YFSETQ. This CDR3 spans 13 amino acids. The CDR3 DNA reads TGCGCCAGCAGCTTGGAAAGGGTCTACGAGCAGTACTTC. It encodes CASSLERVYEQYF.

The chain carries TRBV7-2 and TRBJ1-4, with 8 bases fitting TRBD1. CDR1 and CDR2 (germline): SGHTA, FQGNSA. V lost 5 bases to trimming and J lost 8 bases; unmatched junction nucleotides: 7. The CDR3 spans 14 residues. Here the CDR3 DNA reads TGTGCCAGCAGCCCGACAGGGGTGTACGAAAAACTGTTTTTT. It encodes CASSPTGVYEKLFF.

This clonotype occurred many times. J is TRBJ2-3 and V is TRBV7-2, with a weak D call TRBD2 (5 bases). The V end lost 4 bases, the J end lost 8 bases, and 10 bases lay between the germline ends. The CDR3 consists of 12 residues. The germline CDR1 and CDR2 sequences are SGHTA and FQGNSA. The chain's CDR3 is CASSWGEGTQYF. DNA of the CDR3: TGTGCCAGCAGCTGGGGAGAGGGTACGCAGTATTTT.

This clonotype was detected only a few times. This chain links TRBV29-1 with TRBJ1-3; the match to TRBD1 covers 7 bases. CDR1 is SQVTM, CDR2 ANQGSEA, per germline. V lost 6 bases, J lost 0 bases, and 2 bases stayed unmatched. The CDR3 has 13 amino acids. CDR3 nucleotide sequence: TGCAGCGTCCGGGACAGCTCTGGAAACACCATATATTTT. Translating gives CSVRDSSGNTIYF. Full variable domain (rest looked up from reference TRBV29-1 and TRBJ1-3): SAVISQKPSRDICQRGTSLTIQCQVDSQVTMMFWYRQQPGQSLTLIATANQGSEATYESGFVIDKFPISRPNLTFSTLTVSNMSPEDSSIYLCSVRDSSGNTIYFGEGSWLTVV.

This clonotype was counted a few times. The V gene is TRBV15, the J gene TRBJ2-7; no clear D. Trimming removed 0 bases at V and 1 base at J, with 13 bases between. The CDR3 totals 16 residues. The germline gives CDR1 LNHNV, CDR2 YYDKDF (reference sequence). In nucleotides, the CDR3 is TGTGCCACCAGCAGAGACGTTTTACGGGTTTCCTACGAGCAGTACTTC. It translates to CATSRDVLRVSYEQYF.

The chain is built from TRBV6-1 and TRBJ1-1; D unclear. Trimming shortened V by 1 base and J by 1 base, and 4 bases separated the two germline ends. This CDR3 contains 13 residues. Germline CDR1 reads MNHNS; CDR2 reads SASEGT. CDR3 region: CASSEVQNTEAFF. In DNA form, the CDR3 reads TGTGCCAGCAGTGAAGTGCAGAACACTGAAGCTTTCTTT.

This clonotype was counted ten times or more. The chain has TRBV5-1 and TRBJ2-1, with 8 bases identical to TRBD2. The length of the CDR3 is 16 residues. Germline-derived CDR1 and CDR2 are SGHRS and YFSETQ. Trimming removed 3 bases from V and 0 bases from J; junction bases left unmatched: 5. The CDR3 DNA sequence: TGCGCCAGCAGCTCGATAGCGGGAAGCTCCTACAATGAGCAGTTCTTC. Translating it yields CASSSIAGSSYNEQFF. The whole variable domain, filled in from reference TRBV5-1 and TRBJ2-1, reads KAGVTQTPRYLIKTRGQQVTLSCSPISGHRSVSWYQQTPGQGLQFLFEYFSETQRNKGNFPGRFSGRQFSNSRSEMNVSTLELGDSALYLCASSSIAGSSYNEQFFGPGTRLTVL.

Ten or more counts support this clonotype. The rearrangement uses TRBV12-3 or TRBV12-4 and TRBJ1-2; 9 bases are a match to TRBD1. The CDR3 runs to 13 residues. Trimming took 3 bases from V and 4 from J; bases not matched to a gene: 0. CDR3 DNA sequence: TGTGCCAGCAGTTTGGACAGGGGCTATGGCTACACCTTC. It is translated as CASSLDRGYGYTF.

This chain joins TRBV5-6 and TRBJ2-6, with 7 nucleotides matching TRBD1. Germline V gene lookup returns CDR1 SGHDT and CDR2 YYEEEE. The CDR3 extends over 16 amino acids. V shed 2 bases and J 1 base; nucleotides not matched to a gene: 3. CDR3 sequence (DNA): TGTGCCAGCAGCTTCCTACAGGGGTCTGGGGCCAACGTCCTGACTTTC. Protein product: CASSFLQGSGANVLTF.

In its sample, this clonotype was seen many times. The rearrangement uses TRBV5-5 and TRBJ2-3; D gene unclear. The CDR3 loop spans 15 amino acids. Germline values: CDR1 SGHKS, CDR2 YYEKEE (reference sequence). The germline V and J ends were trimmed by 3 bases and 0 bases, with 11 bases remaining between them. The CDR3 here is CASSSLPSSTDTQYF. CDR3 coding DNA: TGTGCCAGCAGCTCCCTTCCCTCTAGCACAGATACGCAGTATTTT.

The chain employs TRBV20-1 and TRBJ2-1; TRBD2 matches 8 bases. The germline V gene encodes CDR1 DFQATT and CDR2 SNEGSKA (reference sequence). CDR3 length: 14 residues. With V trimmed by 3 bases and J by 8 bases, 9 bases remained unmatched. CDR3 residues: CSAREERELYEQFF. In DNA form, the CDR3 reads TGCAGTGCTAGGGAAGAGCGGGAGCTATATGAGCAGTTCTTC.

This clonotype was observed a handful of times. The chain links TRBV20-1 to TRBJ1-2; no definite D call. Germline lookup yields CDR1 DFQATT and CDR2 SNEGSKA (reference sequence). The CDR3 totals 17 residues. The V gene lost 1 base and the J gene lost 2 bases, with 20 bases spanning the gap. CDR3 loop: CSARAPPGSNSNYGYTF. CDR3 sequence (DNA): TGCAGTGCTAGAGCACCACCGGGATCAAACTCAAACTATGGCTACACCTTC.

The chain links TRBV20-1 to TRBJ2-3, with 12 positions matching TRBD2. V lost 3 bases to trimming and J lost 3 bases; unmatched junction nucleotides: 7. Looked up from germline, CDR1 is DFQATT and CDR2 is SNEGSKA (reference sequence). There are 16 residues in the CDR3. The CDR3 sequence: CSARLTSGSATDTQYF. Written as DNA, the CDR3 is TGCAGTGCTAGGCTGACTAGCGGGAGTGCGACAGATACGCAGTATTTT.

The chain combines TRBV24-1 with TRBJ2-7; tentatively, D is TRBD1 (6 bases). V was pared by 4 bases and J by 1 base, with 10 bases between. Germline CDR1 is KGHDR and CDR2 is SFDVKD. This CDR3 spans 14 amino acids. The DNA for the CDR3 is TGTGCCACCAGTGACTTTGACAGGTCCTACGAGCAGTACGTC. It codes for CATSDFDRSYEQYV.